This T cell receptor (beta chain) was obtained from a study of blood T cell repertoires in COVID-19. Across the study: The cDNA or gDNA used as material had been derived from T cells, B-cell-depleted T cells, or PBMCs.

In germline, CDR1 is ENHRY, CDR2 SYGVKD. This CDR3 contains 16 residues. V shed 3 bases, J shed 5 bases, and the junction held 10 bases outside the gene matches. As handled by the study authors: Reference gene primer amplification gave nucleated cell count estimates. Assay used: immunoSEQ multiplex PCR; TCRdb lists only in-frame clones, some missing. Clone size and the V and J calls come from that table; the DNA yielded D and trimming. This repertoire shows approximately 100,000 clones, around 90% found once; its top ten account for approximately 3%. This chain connects TRBV10-3 to TRBJ2-1; 7 positions match TRBD1. Material: peripheral blood. This sequence originates from a man between 45 and 60 years old in a cohort sampled during active COVID-19. CDR3 protein: CAISEGDRVTDNEQFF. The CDR3 DNA follows: TGTGCCATCAGTGAAGGCGACAGGGTCACCGACAATGAGCAGTTCTTC.